The 30 T cell receptor delta chains below were found in one sample sequenced in a study of delta chain sequences of gamma delta T cells. TCRdb reanalyzed the PCR reads using CATT. The sample holds about 3,400 delta-chain clones, just over 60% seen once. Material: a tumor sample. All receptors derive from a human donor with breast cancer.

The chain links TRDV2 to TRDJ3; 9 positions agree with TRDD3. Germline V gives CDR1 GEAIGNYY, CDR2 EKD. The CDR3 extends over 21 amino acids. After removal of 0 bases from V and 0 bases from J, the junction contained 11 bases not matched to a gene. The CDR3: CACDTMGLGERTSWDTRQMFF. Here the CDR3 DNA reads TGTGCCTGTGACACCATGGGACTGGGGGAAAGAACCTCCTGGGACACCCGACAGATGTTTTTC.

The CDR3 DNA sequence: TGTGCCTGTGACGAAGGAGTGGAGGATAACACCGATAAACTCATCTTT. Protein product: CACDEGVEDNTDKLIF. The rearrangement uses TRDV2 and TRDJ1, with TRDD3 as a possible D gene (5 bases). Germline loops: CDR1 GEAIGNYY, CDR2 EKD. This CDR3 is built from 16 residues. The V and J ends lost 3 bases and 0 bases respectively, with 16 bases between them.

Here the J gene is TRDJ1 and the V gene is not called; TRDD3 is the table's D call, not checked against the DNA. The CDR3 runs to 20 residues. CDR3 sequence: CSYYAVCNEGDGAYTDKLIF. For the CDR3, the DNA is TGTTCTTACTACGCCGTGTGTAACGAGGGGGATGGAGCTTACACCGATAAACTCATCTTT.

Relative to its sample, this clone is large. Other DNA variants within this sample encode the same CDR3. V is TRDV2 and J is TRDJ1; TRDD3 agrees at 13 bases. J lost 3 bases, V lost 0 bases, and 9 bases had no gene match. Per germline, CDR1 GEAIGNYY and CDR2 EKD. The CDR3 runs to 18 residues. The chain's CDR3 is CACDTLTTGGYVADKLIF. DNA for the CDR3: TGTGCCTGTGACACCCTAACTACTGGGGGATACGTGGCCGATAAACTCATCTTT.

This chain links TRDV2 with TRDJ1; 7 bases match TRDD3. Germline V gene sequence: CDR1 GEAIGNYY, CDR2 EKD. This CDR3 has 18 amino acids. CDR3 in amino acids: CACYTAVVLGYTGDKLIF. As DNA, the CDR3 is TGTGCTTGTTACACCGCTGTGGTACTGGGGTATACCGGCGATAAACTCATCTTT.

Comment on this clone: One end of the junction is discordant with germline, which a read error may explain. The chain recombines TRDV2 with TRDJ1; D is possibly TRDD3 (6 bases). The CDR3 is 20 amino acids. The germline gives CDR1 GEAIGNYY, CDR2 EKD. The CDR3 loop is CACDTVSRDRVRLYTDKLIF. As DNA, the CDR3 is TGTGCCTGTGACACCGTGTCCAGGGATAGAGTCAGACTTTACACAGATAAACTCATCTTT.

In the case of this clone: At one boundary the junction diverges from the germline segment, which might be a read error. The gene calls are TRDV2 and TRDJ1, with unresolved D. CDR1 GEAIGNYY and CDR2 EKD come from the germline V gene. The CDR3 is made up of 16 amino acids. The chain's CDR3 is CACVILAEDRTYKLIF. The DNA of the CDR3 is TGTGCCTGTGTCATCCTGGCGGAGGACCGCACCTATAAACTCATCTTT.

Concerning this clone itself: The germline gene is not matched at one end of the junction; a read error may be the cause. The J gene is TRDJ1, the V gene TRDV2, with TRDD3 as a possible D gene (5 bases). The CDR3 length is 20 residues. Germline values: CDR1 GEAIGNYY, CDR2 EKD. The CDR3 sequence: CAHDTVSRERDRPYTDKLIF. In DNA, the CDR3 is TGTGCCCATGATACCGTGTCAAGGGAGCGGGACCGACCTTACACCGATAAACTCATATTT.

This clone has more than one count but fewer than ten. The amino acid sequence in TCRdb belongs to a much larger clone and departs from this DNA's translation at residue 14, likely a sequencing read error; the sequence shown is translated from the DNA. The rearrangement uses TRDV2 and TRDJ1, with a tentative D call TRDD3 (6 bases). This CDR3 spans 20 amino acids. The germline V and J ends were trimmed by 0 bases and 0 bases, with 25 bases remaining between them. The germline V gene encodes CDR1 GEAIGNYY and CDR2 EKD. The CDR3 DNA is TGTGCCTGTGACACCGTGTCAAGGGAGGGGGACCGACCTGACACCGATAAACTCATCTTT. Amino acid sequence: CACDTVSREGDRPDTDKLIF.

This clone was seen a few times. One base separates it from a far larger clone, so it is likely a read error. This same CDR3 is encoded by further DNA sequences in the sample. CDR3 amino acids: CACDTVGDLGYTDKLIF. The CDR3 nucleotides read TGTGCCTGTGACACGGTGGGGGACCTTGGTTACACAGATAAACTCATCTTT. The rearrangement links TRDV2 to TRDJ1; 7 bases match TRDD3. This CDR3 contains 17 residues. In germline, CDR1 is GEAIGNYY, CDR2 EKD.

The V call is TRDV2, the J call TRDJ1; weak D call: TRDD3 (6 bases). Germline CDR1 is GEAIGNYY and CDR2 is EKD. This CDR3 has 20 residues. V lost 4 bases to trimming and J lost 8 bases, with 37 bases between them. The CDR3 loop is CACENVARKGDRAYTEKLIF. DNA of the CDR3: TGTGCCTGTGAGAACGTGGCAAGGAAGGGGGACCGAGCTTACACAGAAAAACTCATCTTT.

About this clone: The junction and the germline gene differ at one end; a read error may be behind it. V is TRDV1 and J is TRDJ1, with 13 bases lining up with TRDD3. Germline V CDR1 and CDR2: TSWWSYY, QGS. CDR3 length: 26 residues. The CDR3 DNA reads as TGTGCTCATGGGGAAAGATACAAATGGACGTCCCCTCTCTACTGGGGGATACGGACACACACCGATAAACTCATCTTT. Its protein product is CAHGERYKWTSPLYWGIRTHTDKLIF.

Points on this clone: Possible read error: a much larger clone is one base away. This sample includes further DNA sequences coding for the same CDR3. The chain joins TRDV3 to TRDJ1; 13 nucleotides match TRDD3. Germline CDR1 and CDR2: TVYSNPD and GDNSRS (reference sequence). The CDR3 extends over 17 amino acids. CDR3 nucleotide sequence: TGTGCCTTGACTCCGTGGTACTGGGGGATACGCGACGATAAACTCATCTTC. Its protein product is CALTPWYWGIRDDKLIF.

This clone is large (0.1 to 1%). Other DNA sequences within the sample encode an identical CDR3. V is TRDV2 and J is TRDJ1; 10 bases align to TRDD3. Germline loops: CDR1 GEAIGNYY, CDR2 EKD. This CDR3 is built from 18 residues. V lost 0 bases to trimming and J lost 1 base; unmatched junction nucleotides: 10. As DNA, the CDR3 is TGTGCCTGTGACACCGTCCGTGGGGGATACTCCCCCACCGATAAACTCATCTTT. This translates into CACDTVRGGYSPTDKLIF.

The CDR3: CACRTIAIKGKVIF. CDR3 coding DNA: TGTGCCTGCCGCACCATTGCGATCAAAGGGAAAGTCATCTTT. This chain connects TRDV2 to TRDJ1; D call uncertain. V lost 7 bases and J 12 bases, leaving 26 bases between the germline ends. This CDR3 region has 14 residues. Germline assignment: CDR1 GEAIGNYY and CDR2 EKD.

This clone showed up just once. V is TRDV2 and J is TRDJ1, with D maybe TRDD3 (6 bases). The germline V and J ends were trimmed by 3 bases and 6 bases, with 40 bases remaining between them. This CDR3 is 22 amino acids long. Germline V gene sequence: CDR1 GEAIGNYY, CDR2 EKD. The CDR3 coding sequence is TGTGCCTGTGACGAATACAGGCCATCCCACGGACTGAGGGATATTTCGGGTCATAAACTCATCTTT. This gives the protein CACDEYRPSHGLRDISGHKLIF.

Concerning this clone itself: A junction boundary mismatches the germline segment, possibly from a read error. This sequence joins TRDV3 and TRDJ1; D is tentatively TRDD2 or TRDD3 (5 bases each). This CDR3 comprises 19 residues. The germline gives CDR1 TVYSNPD, CDR2 GDNSRS (reference sequence). DNA of the CDR3: TGTGCCTTTCCCGTCCCTTCAACTTGGGGAGTACAGTACACCGATCAACTCATCTTT. Translating it yields CAFPVPSTWGVQYTDQLIF.

This clone is judged medium-sized. TCRdb's protein for this DNA is that of a much larger clone and differs from the translation at residue 9, likely a read error; the protein shown is the DNA translation. The rearrangement joins TRDV2 to TRDJ3; D is undetermined. Germline CDR1 is GEAIGNYY and CDR2 is EKD. The CDR3 covers 16 residues. The CDR3 spells CACDSSTSCDTRQMFF. DNA for the CDR3: TGTGCCTGTGACTCATCTACCTCCTGTGACACCCGACAGATGTTTTTC.

Remarks on this clone: The TCRdb protein comes from a much larger clone and disagrees with this DNA's translation at residue 4, likely due to a read error; the protein given here is derived from the DNA. The gene calls are TRDV1 and TRDJ1, with TRDD3 matching 12 bases. The V segment lost 7 bases and the J segment 5 bases; nucleotides outside the gene matches: 26. This CDR3 is 21 amino acids long. The germline gives CDR1 TSWWSYY, CDR2 QGS. The CDR3, as DNA: TGTGCTCTTGTGGGCCGGGCCTACGCCCTCCCTGCCTGGGGGATACGAGATAAACTCATCTTT. It yields the protein CALVGRAYALPAWGIRDKLIF.

This clone occurred once. Germline is not matched at one junction end, which may reflect a read error. The chain employs TRDV2 and TRDJ3; possibly TRDD3 for D (6 bases). The CDR3 covers 20 residues. The germline CDR1 and CDR2 sequences are GEAIGNYY and EKD. The CDR3 nucleotides are TGTGCCTGTGACACCTTAGGGGGAGGGCTCTCCGACTACGACACTCGACAGTTGTTTTTC. This encodes CACDTLGGGLSDYDTRQLFF.

To note about this clone: TCRdb has a much larger clone's protein, which differs at residue 15 from the translation of this DNA, likely because of a read error; what is shown is the protein translated from the DNA. The rearrangement links TRDV1 to TRDJ1, with 13 nucleotides matching TRDD3. This CDR3 has 19 amino acids. Germline CDR1 TSWWSYY, CDR2 QGS. The V and J ends lost 6 bases and 3 bases, in that order; junction bases with no gene match: 16. This chain's CDR3 is CALGTQSAGTGGYADKLIF. In DNA, the CDR3 is TGTGCTCTTGGAACCCAAAGCGCAGGGACTGGGGGATACGCCGATAAACTCATCTTT.

This clone is large (0.1 to 1%) in the sample. CDR3 residues: CACDPVLGDQPIYTDKLIF. CDR3 DNA sequence: TGTGCCTGTGACCCTGTACTGGGGGACCAGCCGATCTACACCGATAAACTCATCTTT. The rearrangement joins TRDV2 to TRDJ1, with 9 bases aligning to TRDD3. With V trimmed by 3 bases and J by 0 bases, 16 bases remained unmatched. The CDR3 consists of 19 residues. CDR1 and CDR2 (germline): GEAIGNYY, EKD.

This clone came up a few times. A far larger clone lies a single base away; this is likely a read error. This sample also contains other DNA sequences that code for the same CDR3. V gene TRDV2 combines with J gene TRDJ1, with D unresolved. In germline, CDR1 is GEAIGNYY, CDR2 EKD. This CDR3 contains 14 residues. The CDR3 nucleotides are TGCGCCTGTGACTCCGTTGACCACACCGATAAACTCATCTTT. It translates to CACDSVDHTDKLIF.

The chain carries TRDV2 and TRDJ3, with 11 positions matching TRDD3. V lost 0 bases and J lost 18; bases outside the gene matches: 33. CDR1 and CDR2 (germline): GEAIGNYY, EKD. The CDR3 covers 23 residues. In nucleotides, the CDR3 is TGTGCCTGTGACACCTGTTCCCAGGCCCGTGTGGGGGATACGCCGGGGTACACCCGCCCGATGTTTTTC. Its translation: CACDTCSQARVGDTPGYTRPMFF.

Concerning this clone: A read error may account for a junction end that differs from germline. The rearrangement links TRDV2 to TRDJ1; 10 bases line up with TRDD3. The CDR3 is 19 amino acids. CDR1 GEAIGNYY and CDR2 EKD come from the germline V gene. The CDR3 DNA sequence: TGTGCCTGTCTCTCTTTAGGCTGGGGGATATGCGACGGTGTAGATATACTCATCTTT. It translates to CACLSLGWGICDGVDILIF.

By frequency in the sample, this clone is medium-sized. The protein recorded in TCRdb matches a much larger clone and deviates from this DNA's translation at residue 9, suggesting a read error; the protein here is obtained by translating the DNA. V and J are TRDV2 and TRDJ1, with 7 bases aligning to TRDD3. The germline V gene has CDR1 GEAIGNYY and CDR2 EKD. Losses at the gene ends were 3 bases for V and 0 bases for J; bases not matched to a gene: 6. This CDR3 has 15 amino acids. This CDR3 reads CACDPVGEYTDKLIF. The CDR3 DNA sequence: TGTGCCTGTGACCCAGTGGGGGAGTACACCGATAAACTCATCTTT.

This clone was detected only a few times. The protein held in TCRdb is that of a much larger clone and does not match this DNA's translation at residue 11, likely because of a read error; the protein shown is translated from the DNA. The chain joins TRDV2 to TRDJ1; 10 bases line up with TRDD3. The CDR3 is 18 residues long. From germline, CDR1 is GEAIGNYY and CDR2 EKD. After removal of 5 bases from V and 2 bases from J, the junction contained 16 bases not matched to a gene. The CDR3 sequence is CACALVGDTPGGTDKLIF. The DNA for the CDR3 is TGTGCCTGTGCTTTGGTGGGGGATACACCGGGAGGGACCGATAAACTCATCTTT.

On this clone itself: The junction and the germline gene differ at one end; a read error may be behind it. The chain's CDR3 is CAGDTGVIGAYTDKLIF. Here the CDR3 DNA reads TGTGCCGGTGACACCGGGGTGATAGGGGCGTACACCGATAAACTCATCTTT. The chain uses TRDV2 and TRDJ1; D is ambiguous. The CDR3 totals 17 residues. The germline CDR1 and CDR2 sequences are GEAIGNYY and EKD.

For this clone: TCRdb's protein for this DNA is that of a much larger clone and differs from the translation at residue 8, likely a read error; the protein shown is the DNA translation. The J gene is TRDJ1, the V gene TRDV2, with D possibly matching TRDD3 (5 bases). Trimming pared 3 bases from V and 0 bases from J, leaving 16 bases between. The CDR3 totals 16 residues. Germline lookup yields CDR1 GEAIGNYY and CDR2 EKD. The CDR3 here is CACDAILEEYTDKLIF. In DNA form, the CDR3 reads TGTGCCTGTGACGCAATACTGGAGGAATACACCGATAAACTCATCTTT.

About this clone itself: TCRdb shows a much larger clone's protein in place of this DNA's translation, and the two differ at residue 5, likely through a read error; the protein shown is translated from the DNA. The rearrangement links TRDV2 to TRDJ1; D is perhaps TRDD3 (5 bases). This CDR3 is built from 16 residues. Germline CDR1 and CDR2: GEAIGNYY and EKD. Trimming shortened V by 5 bases and J by 0 bases, and 18 bases separated the two germline ends. CDR3 region: CACVALDGDHTDKLIF. The CDR3 DNA reads as TGTGCCTGTGTCGCCCTGGACGGGGACCACACCGATAAACTCATCTTT.